This T cell receptor beta chain came from a study of T cell responses to AZD1222 COVID-19 vaccine. The germline V gene has CDR1 MNHEY and CDR2 SVGAGI. The CDR3 totals 14 residues. V lost 8 bases and J 8 bases, leaving 19 bases between the germline ends. The assay was immunoSEQ multiplex PCR, and TCRdb's table has in-frame clones only and misses some. The sample lists some 150,000 clones; 85% to 95% were seen once. The receptor was derived from an adult in good health. The sample in question was peripheral blood, obtained on day 0 of AZD1222 vaccination. The rearrangement joins TRBV6-5 to TRBJ2-1; tentatively, D is TRBD1 or TRBD2 (7 bases each). CDR3 coding DNA: TGTGCCAGCGGAAAAATGACAGGGAGGGATGAGCAGTTCTTC. It translates to CASGKMTGRDEQFF.